The rows below give T cell receptor beta chains drawn from one sample of a study of T-cell memory formation after mild COVID-19. TCRdb fed the 5' RACE reads into MiXCR, producing one record per CDR3 protein. The sample has around 370,000 distinct CDR3 sequences, over 20% seen once. Sequenced: PBMCs or a T cell subset sorted from them (not recorded which). These receptors came from an adult woman who had mild COVID-19 (a few samples of this study predate the infection). Cell type and time point are not known. CDR3s include the opening cysteine and the closing phenylalanine or tryptophan. The D gene is left open where the match is weak. The size entry is marked missing in some rows and otherwise reads once, few, many or a size class.

cdr3_length: 14; d_call: -; j_call: TRBJ1-2; clone_size: few; v_call: TRBV12-3/TRBV12-4; cdr3_nt: TGTGCCAGCAGAGCAGGGACGGACATCTATGGCTACACCTTC; cdr3_aa: CASRAGTDIYGYTF
cdr3_length: 14; d_call: -; j_call: TRBJ1-5; clone_size: -; v_call: TRBV6-1; cdr3_nt: TGTGCCAGCAGGCCGGGAGGGGCTAGTCAGCCCCAGCATTTT; cdr3_aa: CASRPGGASQPQHF
cdr3_length: 16; d_call: TRBD1; j_call: TRBJ2-1; clone_size: many; v_call: TRBV5-1; cdr3_nt: TGCGCCAGCAGCTCGGACACAATTGGGACAGGCGATGAGCAGTTCTTC; cdr3_aa: CASSSDTIGTGDEQFF
cdr3_length: 11; d_call: -; j_call: TRBJ2-7; clone_size: few; v_call: TRBV6-2/TRBV6-3; cdr3_nt: TGTGCCAGCAGGGACCGCTACGAGCAGTACTTC; cdr3_aa: CASRDRYEQYF
cdr3_length: 13; d_call: -; j_call: TRBJ1-1; clone_size: -; v_call: TRBV7-2; cdr3_nt: TGTGCCAGCAGCCAAAAGGGTTTCACTGAAGCTTTCTTT; cdr3_aa: CASSQKGFTEAFF
cdr3_length: 13; d_call: -; j_call: TRBJ2-1; clone_size: -; v_call: TRBV20-1; cdr3_nt: TGCAGTGCTAGCCCTGGAGCCTACAATGAGCAGTTCTTC; cdr3_aa: CSASPGAYNEQFF
cdr3_length: 15; d_call: TRBD2; j_call: TRBJ2-1; clone_size: -; v_call: TRBV3-1; cdr3_nt: TGTGCCAGCAGCCCGTTACTAGCGGGAGGTCAGGAGCAGTTCTTC; cdr3_aa: CASSPLLAGGQEQFF
cdr3_length: 14; d_call: -; j_call: TRBJ1-1; clone_size: few; v_call: TRBV5-4; cdr3_nt: TGTGCCAGCAGCTTTCTTCAGGTGAACACTGAAGCTTTCTTT; cdr3_aa: CASSFLQVNTEAFF
cdr3_length: 13; d_call: TRBD1; j_call: TRBJ1-1; clone_size: few; v_call: TRBV6-2/TRBV6-3; cdr3_nt: TGTGCCAGCAGAAGACAGGGTCGTACTGAAGCTTTCTTT; cdr3_aa: CASRRQGRTEAFF
cdr3_length: 14; d_call: TRBD1; j_call: TRBJ1-5; clone_size: -; v_call: TRBV5-1; cdr3_nt: TGCGCCAGCAGCCAAGGGACAGCTAATCAGCCCCAGCATTTT; cdr3_aa: CASSQGTANQPQHF
cdr3_length: 14; d_call: -; j_call: TRBJ2-2; clone_size: -; v_call: TRBV9; cdr3_nt: TGTGCCAGCAGCGTCACCCCGAACACCGGGGAGCTGTTTTTT; cdr3_aa: CASSVTPNTGELFF
cdr3_length: 15; d_call: TRBD2; j_call: TRBJ2-7; clone_size: -; v_call: TRBV15; cdr3_nt: TGTGCCACCAGCAGAGATCGAGCGGGGGACCGCGGGCAGTACTTC; cdr3_aa: CATSRDRAGDRGQYF
cdr3_length: 16; d_call: -; j_call: TRBJ2-3; clone_size: once; v_call: TRBV30; cdr3_nt: TGTGCCTGGAGTGTAATTATCGGCGGTCGCACAGATACGCAGTATTTT; cdr3_aa: CAWSVIIGGRTDTQYF
cdr3_length: 17; d_call: TRBD1; j_call: TRBJ2-3; clone_size: -; v_call: TRBV4-2; cdr3_nt: TGTGCCAGCAGCCAAGAATCAGGGGGCGGTCGGGCAGATACGCAGTATTTT; cdr3_aa: CASSQESGGGRADTQYF
cdr3_length: 15; d_call: TRBD1; j_call: TRBJ1-2; clone_size: -; v_call: TRBV20-1; cdr3_nt: TGCAGTGCTAGTCCCGGGACAGGGAAGTACAGGGGCTACACCTTC; cdr3_aa: CSASPGTGKYRGYTF
cdr3_length: 15; d_call: -; j_call: TRBJ1-4; clone_size: few; v_call: TRBV5-1; cdr3_nt: TGCGCCAGCAGCTTGACAAGTGCAACTAATGAAAAACTGTTTTTT; cdr3_aa: CASSLTSATNEKLFF
cdr3_length: 14; d_call: -; j_call: TRBJ2-1; clone_size: -; v_call: TRBV25-1; cdr3_nt: TGTGCCAGCAGTGAATTCGCGAGTTTTTATGAGCAGTTCTTC; cdr3_aa: CASSEFASFYEQFF
cdr3_length: 15; d_call: TRBD1; j_call: TRBJ1-2; clone_size: few; v_call: TRBV6-5; cdr3_nt: TGTGCCAGCAGCGACACGGGACAGGGGGCGAGGGGCTACACCTTC; cdr3_aa: CASSDTGQGARGYTF
cdr3_length: 16; d_call: -; j_call: TRBJ1-2; clone_size: -; v_call: TRBV4-2; cdr3_nt: TGTGCCAGCAGCCAAGGGTCGCCAGGGAGAGGGTATGGCTACACCTTC; cdr3_aa: CASSQGSPGRGYGYTF
cdr3_length: 19; d_call: TRBD1; j_call: TRBJ1-1; clone_size: -; v_call: TRBV25-1; cdr3_nt: TGTGCCAGCAGCGACAGCCGACCGGGACAGGGATACAGAAACACTGAAGCTTTCTTT; cdr3_aa: CASSDSRPGQGYRNTEAFF
cdr3_length: 15; d_call: -; j_call: TRBJ2-5; clone_size: few; v_call: TRBV9; cdr3_nt: TGTGCCAGCAGCGTAGGGGGGCCTAGAGATAGAACCCAGTACTTC; cdr3_aa: CASSVGGPRDRTQYF
cdr3_length: 16; d_call: TRBD2; j_call: TRBJ2-3; clone_size: few; v_call: TRBV5-1; cdr3_nt: TGCGCCAGCAGCTTGGCCATGCGGGGGTCCACAGATACGCAGTATTTT; cdr3_aa: CASSLAMRGSTDTQYF
cdr3_length: 18; d_call: -; j_call: TRBJ2-1; clone_size: -; v_call: TRBV7-9; cdr3_nt: TGTGCCAGCAGCTTTACCCCTGCAAGAGACAGCCCTCACAATGAGCAGTTCTTC; cdr3_aa: CASSFTPARDSPHNEQFF
cdr3_length: 15; d_call: TRBD1; j_call: TRBJ2-2; clone_size: few; v_call: TRBV7-2; cdr3_nt: TGTGCCAGCAGCCTCCTACAGGGGTCCACCGGGGAGCTGTTTTTT; cdr3_aa: CASSLLQGSTGELFF